This T cell receptor (beta chain) derives from a study of T cells in Graves' hyperthyroidism and ophthalmopathy. Study results and limitations: Most clonotypes that expanded in the thyroid above 0.001 also showed up in blood.

Trimming stripped 7 bases from V and 5 bases from J, with 15 bases between. The CDR3 length is 13 residues. This clonotype showed up many times. Its antigen is undetermined. Uncontrolled infection, other autoimmune disease, pregnancy or lactation led to exclusion. The TCR beta CDR3 regions underwent amplification using RNA transcripts as the source. During a first-round RT-PCR of the TCR CDR3, the HTBI primer set was used. TCRdb independently ran MiXCR on the multiplex PCR reads; one entry per CDR3 protein. This repertoire shows about 700,000 distinct CDR3 sequences, approximately 15% found once; its top ten account for roughly a tenth.

The source material was blood. This TCR derives from a young woman with Graves' hyperthyroidism. V is TRBV12-3 or TRBV12-4 and J is TRBJ2-7; weak D call: TRBD1 (6 bases). The CDR3 sequence is CASNVQGLNEQYF. In DNA form, the CDR3 reads TGTGCCAGCAATGTACAGGGTTTAAACGAGCAGTACTTC.